There are a few counts of the clone carrying this TCR beta chain. Its target is unknown. The CDR3 length is 17 residues. V lost 3 bases and J lost 0; bases outside the gene matches: 7. Germline V CDR1 and CDR2: MDHEN, SYDVKM. This sample's time point: persistent/refractory GD, antithyroid drugs over 5 years with positive TRAb. Extracted PBMC RNA gave rise to the TCR library. These data come from a study of regulatory T cells in long-lasting Graves disease. Study in general: With positive TSH receptor antibodies and over 5 years of antithyroid drugs, Graves' disease was considered persistent.

Assembly of TCR beta libraries relied on iRepertoire HTBI primers together with Arm-PCR of CDR3 regions. TCRdb re-called the multiplex PCR reads with MiXCR, one entry per CDR3 protein. Of roughly 400,000 distinct CDR3 sequences listed, 20% to 25% are singletons. Study outcomes and limitations: The small sample size may have reduced accuracy.

The chain links TRBV28 to TRBJ1-5, with 8 bases matching TRBD1. This sample comprised peripheral blood mononuclear cells (PBMCs), obtained when the disease was refractory, from a patient treated with antithyroid drugs. The TCR was taken from a female donor with Graves disease. CDR3 DNA sequence: TGTGCCAGCAGTTTTAGGGACAGGAATTATAGCAATCAGCCCCAGCATTTT. Its protein is CASSFRDRNYSNQPQHF. Using reference TRBV28 and TRBJ1-5 for the parts outside the CDR3, the full variable domain is DVKVTQSSRYLVKRTGEKVFLECVQDMDHENMFWYRQDPGLGLRLIYFSYDVKMKEKGDIPEGYSVSREKKERFSLILESASTNQTSMYLCASSFRDRNYSNQPQHFGDGTRLSIL.